This T cell receptor (beta chain) is from a study of identical twins. Study-wide findings and caveats: Invariant MAIT and iNKT cells may have partly biased zero-insertion analyses.

This clonotype was seen ten or more times. Its specificity is not known. CDR3 length equals 12 residues. The V and J ends lost 5 bases and 0 bases respectively, with 5 bases between them. With template switching, a universal primer site was added, and the cDNA carried unique molecular identifiers. One entry per CDR3 protein, called by TCRdb with MiXCR from the 5' RACE reads. The table records fewer than 650,000 distinct CDR3 sequences, around a tenth of them present only once. This same sample was also taken into another study, of yellow fever vaccine responses in identical twins. That paper notes: Reportedly, twins showed a vaccine T cell response that looked partly convergent and partly personalized.

Material for sequencing was PBMCs. This sequence joins TRBV12-3 or TRBV12-4 and TRBJ2-7; D uncertain. This TCR came from a young woman in good health. The CDR3 is CASSIDSYEQYF. CDR3 DNA sequence: TGTGCCAGCAGTATCGACTCCTACGAGCAGTACTTC.